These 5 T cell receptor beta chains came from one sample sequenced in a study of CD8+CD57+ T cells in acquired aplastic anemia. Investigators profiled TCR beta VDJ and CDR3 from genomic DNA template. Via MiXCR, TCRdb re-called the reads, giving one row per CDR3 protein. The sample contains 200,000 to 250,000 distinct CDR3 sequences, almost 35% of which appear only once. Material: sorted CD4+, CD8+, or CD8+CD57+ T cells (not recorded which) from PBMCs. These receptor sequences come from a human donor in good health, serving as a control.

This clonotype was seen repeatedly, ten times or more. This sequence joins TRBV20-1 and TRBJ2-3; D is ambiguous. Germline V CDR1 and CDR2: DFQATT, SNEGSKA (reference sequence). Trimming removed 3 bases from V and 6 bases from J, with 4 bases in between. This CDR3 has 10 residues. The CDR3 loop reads CSARADTQYF. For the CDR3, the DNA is TGCAGTGCTAGGGCCGATACGCAGTATTTT.

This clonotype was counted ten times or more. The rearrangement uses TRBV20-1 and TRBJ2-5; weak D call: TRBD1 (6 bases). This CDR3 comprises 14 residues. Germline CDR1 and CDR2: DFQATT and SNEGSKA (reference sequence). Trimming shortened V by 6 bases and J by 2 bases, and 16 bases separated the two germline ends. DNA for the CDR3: TGCAGTGCCTACATCCCCGGACAGCAAGAGACCCAGTACTTC. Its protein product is CSAYIPGQQETQYF.

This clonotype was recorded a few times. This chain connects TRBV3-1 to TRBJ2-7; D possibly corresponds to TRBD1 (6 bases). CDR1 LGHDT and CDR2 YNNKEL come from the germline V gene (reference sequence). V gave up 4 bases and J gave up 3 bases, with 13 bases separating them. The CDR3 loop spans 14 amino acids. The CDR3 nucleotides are TGTGCCAGCAGCCTAAACACAGGGTACTACGAGCAGTACTTC. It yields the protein CASSLNTGYYEQYF.

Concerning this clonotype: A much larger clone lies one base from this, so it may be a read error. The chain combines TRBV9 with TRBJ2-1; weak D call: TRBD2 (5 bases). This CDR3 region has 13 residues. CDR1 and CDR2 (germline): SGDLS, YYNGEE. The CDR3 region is CTSSVGLTNEQFF. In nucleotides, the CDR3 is TGTACCAGCAGCGTAGGACTTACCAATGAGCAGTTCTTC.

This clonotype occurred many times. As DNA, the CDR3 is TGTGCCAGCAGTGGGCTAGCGGGCTTCTCCTACGAGCAGTACTTC. Amino acids: CASSGLAGFSYEQYF. The chain is built from TRBV2 and TRBJ2-7, with 8 positions matching TRBD2. Germline CDR1 and CDR2: SNHLY and FYNNEI. The CDR3 is 15 residues long. V shed 4 bases, J shed 0 bases, and the junction held 5 bases outside the gene matches.